This TCR beta chain stems from a study of T cell responses to AZD1222 COVID-19 vaccine (dated by TCRdb to about 2021). The study in broad terms: AZD1222 recipients given second doses at about 4 weeks or at about 12 weeks were pooled, since spike-specific TCR depth and breadth were not found to differ between the two schedules. A total of just over 230 trial participants underwent TCR sequencing, of whom about 200 had received two doses of AZD1222 and some 25 had received two doses of the MenACWY control vaccine. Trial participants were enrolled into age subgroups of 18-55, 56-69 and 70-plus years, which contained approximately 150, 28 and 58 TCR-sequenced participants, respectively. The paper's findings and limits, for the study overall: Participants were mostly white British, with more females than males. The authors suggested clonal diversity may have been underestimated. Conclusions about previously exposed vaccinees are limited because only a handful of AZD1222 recipients were SARS-CoV-2 seropositive at baseline. A significant rise in spike-specific TCR breadth and depth was observed after two AZD1222 doses relative to day 0 and relative to MenACWY recipients. No day 14 peak-response samples were available, so repertoires were characterized only after the peak T cell response. The 56-69-year group was small, and its depth increase did not reach significance, likely because of low power. The vaccine-associated CD4 TCRs covered the entire spike protein, and the dominant responses fell in regions 160-218 and 743-854. Epitopes outside the regions mutated in the B.1.351 and B.1.1.7 variants were reportedly recognized by nearly half of the unique spike-specific TCRs.

The germline V gene specifies SQVTM as CDR1 and ANQGSEA as CDR2. Reading from cysteine to phenylalanine, the CDR3 counts 14 amino acids. Kept here is only the CDR3 DNA, which spans 42 bases and is read in frame from base 1. Deletion took 4 bases off V and 5 bases off J, with a span of 17 bases between the germline ends. Comments on this clone: Its antigen remains unidentified. No much larger clonotype is one base removed from it; base qualities were not supplied.

The CDR3 regions of human TCRbeta chains were subjected to immunosequencing. For the original study's pipeline: TCRs in the repertoires were compared against a reference library of SARS-CoV-2-specific TCRs that had been generated with the MIRA antigen-specificity platform. Breadth was defined as the fraction of unique TCRs that were SARS-CoV-2-associated, and depth was defined as the fraction of total T cells that were SARS-CoV-2-associated. Each spike-specific TCR was assigned to its reactive spike region and to a CD4 or CD8 class using the MIRA data. Log10-transformed breadth and depth values were compared by one-way ANOVA with Sidak's multiple comparisons tests. TCRdb holds this immuneACCESS table with in-frame rearrangements only. Some clones are missing; in checked studies, unresolved V genes explain under half, and the rest has no known cause. The DNA gave D and trimming, while V, J and clone size come from that table. Here the sample has about 110,000 clones; roughly nine tenths occur a single time. Jointly, the top ten make up approximately 7.6% of the sample.

Reading the label with the study, this specimen's time point is: baseline before first vaccination. The vaccinee samples were drawn from two UK trials, COV001 and COV002, one of which was a single-blind randomized controlled phase 2/3 trial testing AZD1222 (ChAdOx1 nCoV-19) in healthy adults. For TCRbeta chain sequencing, PBMC samples from trial participants were taken at day 0 and at day 28 after the second dose. This sequence originates from an adult in good health. This sample comprised peripheral blood, obtained on day 0 of AZD1222 vaccination. The rearranged segments are TRBV29-1 and TRBJ1-1; 6 matching bases give a weak D call of TRBD1. The CDR3 protein sequence reads: CSVGRAGEWTEAFF. The DNA reads as follows: TGCAGCGTTGGGAGGGCAGGGGAGTGGACTGAAGCTTTCTTT.